The next 3 T cell receptor beta chains were all read from a single sample in a study of vaccination and CD4 T cells after COVID-19. The Oncomine TCR Beta short-read assay was applied to DNA of cultured CD4+ T cells. MiXCR, run by TCRdb on the PCR reads, gives a single entry per CDR3 protein. The sample holds more than 3,000 distinct CDR3 sequences, around 66% seen once. Their recognized antigens are unknown. Treatment described: approximately 9-day PBMC culture with coronavirus spike peptide pools or control peptides (ViraFEST assay). Specimen: CD4+ T cells from blood, cultured in vitro. The source of these receptors is a human donor who had recovered from COVID-19.

The chain is built from TRBV27 and TRBJ1-1, with D unclear. The V end was cut by 3 bases, the J end by 0 bases, with 5 bases between. The CDR3 has 13 residues. CDR1 and CDR2 from the germline V gene are MNHEY and SMNVEV (reference sequence). CDR3 nucleotide sequence: TGTGCCAGCAGTTTCGACGTGAACACTGAAGCTTTCTTT. It translates to CASSFDVNTEAFF.

The chain uses TRBV11-2 and TRBJ2-1, with 7 positions matching TRBD1. The CDR3 covers 13 residues. V lost 4 bases and J lost 9; bases outside the gene matches: 6. CDR1 is SGHAT and CDR2 is FQNNGV in the germline V gene. The DNA of the CDR3 is TGTGCCAGCAGCTCGGACAGGACAGGTGAGCAGTTCTTC. It encodes CASSSDRTGEQFF. The whole variable domain, filled in from reference TRBV11-2 and TRBJ2-1, reads EAGVAQSPRYKIIEKRQSVAFWCNPISGHATLYWYQQILGQGPKLLIQFQNNGVVDDSQLPKDRFSAERLKGVDSTLKIQPAKLEDSAVYLCASSSDRTGEQFFGPGTRLTVL.

The chain carries TRBV7-9 and TRBJ1-2; D unresolved. Germline CDR1 SEHNR, CDR2 FQNEAQ (reference sequence). The V end was cut by 4 bases, the J end by 6 bases, with 15 bases between. The CDR3 covers 14 residues. For the CDR3, the DNA is TGTGCCAGCAGCTCACGAGGGATAAGGGATGGCTACACCTTC. Its protein product is CASSSRGIRDGYTF.